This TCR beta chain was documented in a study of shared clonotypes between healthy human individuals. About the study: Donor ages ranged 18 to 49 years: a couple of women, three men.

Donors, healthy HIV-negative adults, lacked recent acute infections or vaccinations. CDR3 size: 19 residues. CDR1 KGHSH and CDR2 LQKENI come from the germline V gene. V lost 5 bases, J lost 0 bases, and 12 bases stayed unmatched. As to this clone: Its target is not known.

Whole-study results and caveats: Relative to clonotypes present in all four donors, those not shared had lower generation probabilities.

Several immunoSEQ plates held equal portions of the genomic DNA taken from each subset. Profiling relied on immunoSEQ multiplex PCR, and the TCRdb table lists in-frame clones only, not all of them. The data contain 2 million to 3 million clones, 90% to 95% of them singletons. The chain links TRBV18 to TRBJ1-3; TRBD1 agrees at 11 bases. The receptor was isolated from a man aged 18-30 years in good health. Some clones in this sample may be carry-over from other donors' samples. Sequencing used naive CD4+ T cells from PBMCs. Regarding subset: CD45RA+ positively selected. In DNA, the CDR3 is TGTGCCAGCTCATCATTAACCGGGACAGGGGGGAGCTCTGGAAACACCATATATTTT. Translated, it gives CASSSLTGTGGSSGNTIYF.